The 30 T cell receptor beta chains presented below share a single source sample, sequenced in a study of identical twins. TCRdb redid the calling of the 5' RACE reads with MiXCR, one entry per CDR3 protein. The sample carries around 530,000 distinct CDR3 sequences, about 15% recorded once. In addition, the sample was reused for a study of yellow fever vaccine responses in identical twins.

Input material: CD4+ T cells sorted from blood. Receptors were obtained from a woman aged 18-30 years in good health.

The chain combines TRBV5-6 with TRBJ2-4, with D uncertain. CDR1 SGHDT and CDR2 YYEEEE come from the germline V gene. The V and J ends lost 4 bases and 0 bases respectively, with 17 bases between them. The CDR3 has 17 amino acids. The CDR3 protein is CASSPKTTVIAKNIQYF. The CDR3 DNA reads as TGTGCCAGCAGCCCAAAAACAACCGTAATAGCCAAAAACATTCAGTACTTC. Variable domain in full (rest from reference TRBV5-6 and TRBJ2-4): DAGVTQSPTHLIKTRGQQVTLRCSPKSGHDTVSWYQQALGQGPQFIFQYYEEEERQRGNFPDRFSGHQFPNYSSELNVNALLLGDSALYLCASSPKTTVIAKNIQYFGAGTRLSVL.

This clonotype occurred many times. The J gene is TRBJ2-3, the V gene TRBV12-3 or TRBV12-4; D may be TRBD2 (7 bases). The CDR3 length is 14 residues. Deletions cut 3 bases from V and 5 bases from J, with 12 bases between. DNA of the CDR3: TGTGCCAGCAGTTTTGGGGGCGGGAGAGATACGCAGTATTTT. It specifies CASSFGGGRDTQYF.

The chain uses TRBV7-9 and TRBJ2-3; D may correspond to TRBD1 or TRBD2 (6 bases each). The V gene lost 1 base and the J gene lost 2 bases, with 16 bases spanning the gap. The CDR3 runs to 17 residues. Germline CDR1 and CDR2: SEHNR and FQNEAQ (reference sequence). The CDR3 protein is CASSLGGGGQNTDTQYF. The CDR3 coding sequence is TGTGCCAGCAGCTTAGGAGGAGGGGGGCAGAACACAGATACGCAGTATTTT.

This clonotype was detected only a few times. V gene TRBV7-8 combines with J gene TRBJ2-2, with 7 bases that match TRBD2. This CDR3 has 15 residues. J lost 8 bases, V lost 0 bases, and 6 bases had no gene match. The germline V gene has CDR1 SGHVS and CDR2 FQNEAQ. The CDR3 protein is CASSLAGGESGELFF. The CDR3 DNA is TGTGCCAGCAGCTTAGCGGGAGGGGAGTCTGGGGAGCTGTTTTTT.

This clonotype was observed a few times. This rearrangement joins TRBV14 to TRBJ2-7; 7 nucleotides match TRBD1. Germline assignment: CDR1 SGHDN and CDR2 FVKESK. With V trimmed by 1 base and J by 0 bases, 15 bases remained unmatched. CDR3 length equals 19 residues. The CDR3 coding sequence is TGTGCCAGCAGCCAAGCGTCCATTGTACAGGGGCCAAGCTCCTACGAGCAGTACTTC. Its translation is CASSQASIVQGPSSYEQYF.

The V and J genes are TRBV5-1 and TRBJ1-4; 9 positions match TRBD1. The germline V gene encodes CDR1 SGHRS and CDR2 YFSETQ. The J segment lost 8 bases and the V segment lost 2 bases, leaving 7 bases of the junction unmatched. The CDR3 extends over 15 amino acids. The CDR3, as DNA: TGCGCCAGCAGCTTCGTCGGACAGGGGCGGGAAAAACTGTTTTTT. The encoded protein is CASSFVGQGREKLFF. Drawing the rest from reference TRBV5-1 and TRBJ1-4, the complete variable domain is KAGVTQTPRYLIKTRGQQVTLSCSPISGHRSVSWYQQTPGQGLQFLFEYFSETQRNKGNFPGRFSGRQFSNSRSEMNVSTLELGDSALYLCASSFVGQGREKLFFGSGTQLSVL.

Written as DNA, the CDR3 is TGTGCCAGCAGCGCCCGTTCTGGGGGCACAGATACGCAGTATTTT. Translating gives CASSARSGGTDTQYF. The genes are TRBV9 and TRBJ2-3; D gene unclear. Trimming took off 3 bases at V and 1 base at J, with 12 bases between the two ends. The CDR3 contains 15 residues. The V gene's germline CDR1 is SGDLS and CDR2 YYNGEE. The full variable domain, completed using reference TRBV9 and TRBJ2-3, is DSGVTQTPKHLITATGQRVTLRCSPRSGDLSVYWYQQSLDQGLQFLIQYYNGEERAKGNILERFSAQQFPDLHSELNLSSLELGDSALYFCASSARSGGTDTQYFGPGTRLTVL.

This chain joins TRBV7-3 and TRBJ1-6, with D unclear. V lost 0 bases and J lost 8, with 11 bases in between. CDR1 SGHTA and CDR2 FQGTGA come from the germline V gene. CDR3 length: 15 residues. The DNA for the CDR3 is TGTGCCAGCAGCTTAACCCCGGGGAGCGATTCACCCCTCCACTTT. Protein sequence: CASSLTPGSDSPLHF.

The chain has TRBV7-6 and TRBJ2-3; TRBD2 aligns across 10 bases. J lost 4 bases, V lost 1 base, and 11 bases had no gene match. The germline CDR1 and CDR2 sequences are SGHVS and FNYEAQ. This CDR3 has 18 residues. CDR3 sequence reads: CASSLEVSGGALADTQYF. As DNA, the CDR3 is TGTGCCAGCAGCTTAGAGGTCAGCGGGGGGGCTCTGGCAGATACGCAGTATTTT. Supplemented by reference TRBV7-6 and TRBJ2-3, the full variable domain reads GAGVSQSPRYKVTKRGQDVALRCDPISGHVSLYWYRQALGQGPEFLTYFNYEAQQDKSGLPNDRFSAERPEGSISTLTIQRTEQRDSAMYRCASSLEVSGGALADTQYFGPGTRLTVL.

This clonotype was recorded a few times. The chain employs TRBV20-1 and TRBJ2-7; D is possibly TRBD2 (6 bases). The CDR3 has 13 residues. Germline assignment: CDR1 DFQATT and CDR2 SNEGSKA (reference sequence). Trimming left V 6 bases short and J 7 bases short, with 19 bases between. CDR3 sequence reads: CSANKGLASEQYF. The CDR3 DNA reads TGCAGTGCCAACAAGGGGCTAGCGAGTGAGCAGTACTTC.

This clonotype was detected a few times. This rearrangement joins TRBV3-1 to TRBJ2-5, with 7 bases aligning to TRBD1. The CDR3 length is 15 residues. V was clipped by 4 bases and J by 5 bases; unmatched bases: 10. Germline V lookup: CDR1 LGHDT, CDR2 YNNKEL (reference sequence). The CDR3 spells CASSLSTGLSETQYF. CDR3 sequence (DNA): TGTGCCAGCAGCCTCTCGACAGGGCTAAGTGAGACCCAGTACTTC.

This chain uses TRBV19 with TRBJ2-1, with D unclear. This CDR3 comprises 16 residues. Trimming removed 3 bases at V and 3 bases at J, with 15 bases between. Germline V gene data show CDR1 as LNHDA and CDR2 as SQIVND (reference sequence). The CDR3, as DNA: TGTGCCAGTAGTATGAGTACAGACTCTTACTACAATGAGCAGTTCTTC. Translated, it gives CASSMSTDSYYNEQFF.

This sequence joins TRBV2 and TRBJ2-7; no firm D call. This CDR3 comprises 13 residues. The V end was cut by 8 bases, the J end by 3 bases, with 14 bases between. CDR1 and CDR2 (germline): SNHLY, FYNNEI. The CDR3 DNA sequence: TGTGCCAGCGGAATGAGTAATCTCTACGAGCAGTACTTC. Amino acid sequence: CASGMSNLYEQYF.

The chain uses TRBV12-3 or TRBV12-4 and TRBJ2-2, with TRBD1 as a possible D gene (5 bases). The CDR3 sequence is 15 residues long. V was trimmed by 3 bases and J by 6 bases, leaving 14 bases between them. CDR3 loop: CASSFGRVFAGELFF. The CDR3 DNA follows: TGTGCCAGCAGTTTCGGCAGGGTATTCGCCGGGGAGCTGTTTTTT.

This CDR3 reads CATKLAGGGELFF. Written as DNA, the CDR3 is TGTGCCACCAAGTTGGCGGGAGGTGGGGAGCTGTTTTTT. The gene calls are TRBV24-1 and TRBJ2-2; 8 bases are shared with TRBD2. V shed 8 bases, J shed 8 bases, and the junction held 6 bases outside the gene matches. Germline CDR1 is KGHDR and CDR2 is SFDVKD. The CDR3 is 13 residues long.

CDR3 sequence (DNA): TGTGCCAGCAGGGATCCAGAGACCCAGTACTTC. The encoded protein is CASRDPETQYF. This rearrangement joins TRBV7-9 to TRBJ2-5, with D unclear. Germline lookup yields CDR1 SEHNR and CDR2 FQNEAQ (reference sequence). Trimming shortened V by 6 bases and J by 4 bases, and 6 bases separated the two germline ends. The CDR3 sequence is 11 residues long.

This clonotype was seen a handful of times. The chain joins TRBV10-3 to TRBJ1-6, with 10 positions matching TRBD1. CDR3 length: 14 amino acids. Trimming took 6 bases from V and 7 from J; bases not matched to a gene: 3. Germline assignment: CDR1 ENHRY and CDR2 SYGVKD. CDR3 in DNA: TGTGCCATCAGCGGGACAGGGGAGAATTCACCCCTCCACTTT. Residues: CAISGTGENSPLHF.

This clonotype was seen a handful of times. The V call is TRBV4-1, the J call TRBJ2-1; 10 nucleotides match TRBD2. The CDR3 covers 18 residues. Germline V gives CDR1 MGHRA, CDR2 YSYEKL. J was trimmed by 0 bases and V by 1 base; bases with no gene match: 6. Written as DNA, the CDR3 is TGCGCCAGCAGCCAAGTCCCTTTAGCGGGGGGCTCCTACAATGAGCAGTTCTTC. Translated: CASSQVPLAGGSYNEQFF.

This clonotype came up a few times. The rearrangement joins TRBV5-1 to TRBJ2-7; D remains unclear. Germline V gives CDR1 SGHRS, CDR2 YFSETQ. This CDR3 is built from 15 residues. V lost 0 bases to trimming and J lost 0 bases, with 10 bases between them. The chain's CDR3 is CASSLGGDNSYEQYF. In DNA form, the CDR3 reads TGCGCCAGCAGCTTGGGCGGAGACAACTCCTACGAGCAGTACTTC.

This clonotype came up a few times. CDR3 loop: CASSTITGTGTTNEQFF. In nucleotides, the CDR3 is TGCGCCAGCAGCACAATTACCGGGACAGGGACTACCAATGAGCAGTTCTTC. The V call is TRBV5-1, the J call TRBJ2-1; 9 bases match TRBD1. Germline V gene lookup returns CDR1 SGHRS and CDR2 YFSETQ. The CDR3 runs 17 residues. The trim removed 4 bases at V and 6 bases at J, leaving 14 bases unmatched.

CDR3 residues: CASSFSVQLSEQYF. CDR3 in DNA: TGTGCCAGCAGCTTCTCGGTCCAGTTATCCGAGCAGTACTTC. This chain joins TRBV7-8 and TRBJ2-7, with unresolved D. Trimming took off 3 bases at V and 6 bases at J, with 15 bases between the two ends. CDR1 and CDR2 from the germline V gene are SGHVS and FQNEAQ. The CDR3 sequence is 14 residues long.

This clonotype was seen more than once but under ten times. This sequence joins TRBV7-6 and TRBJ2-7; D is tentatively TRBD1 or TRBD2 (5 bases each). The germline V gene has CDR1 SGHVS and CDR2 FNYEAQ. The CDR3 has 14 amino acids. Trimming took off 5 bases at V and 3 bases at J, with 14 bases between the two ends. The CDR3 nucleotides read TGTGCCAGCAGCCGGGGCGACCGAATCTACGAGCAGTACTTC. Amino acid sequence: CASSRGDRIYEQYF.

This clonotype came up a few times. This rearrangement joins TRBV15 to TRBJ2-3; 10 bases are a match to TRBD2. CDR1 LNHNV and CDR2 YYDKDF come from the germline V gene (reference sequence). CDR3 length: 16 amino acids. The ends lost 5 bases at V and 5 bases at J; junction bases unmatched: 10. CDR3 loop: CATSLRIAGGLDTQYF. The DNA for the CDR3 is TGTGCCACCAGCCTTAGAATAGCGGGAGGTTTAGATACGCAGTATTTT.

This chain links TRBV5-1 with TRBJ2-2; D unclear. This CDR3 is built from 15 residues. Germline assignment: CDR1 SGHRS and CDR2 YFSETQ. V was pared by 4 bases and J by 2 bases, with 12 bases between. CDR3: CASSQWEPNTGELFF. DNA for the CDR3: TGCGCCAGCAGCCAATGGGAACCTAACACCGGGGAGCTGTTTTTT.

There are a few counts of this clonotype. The V gene is TRBV10-3, the J gene TRBJ1-1; no reliable D call. This CDR3 has 14 residues. The V and J ends lost 8 bases and 3 bases respectively, with 16 bases between them. Germline CDR1 reads ENHRY; CDR2 reads SYGVKD. The CDR3 sequence: CAIQSLAGDTEAFF. DNA of the CDR3: TGTGCCATCCAGTCTCTCGCCGGGGACACTGAAGCTTTCTTT.

This clonotype was detected only a few times. The chain recombines TRBV2 with TRBJ2-2; D is unresolved. The CDR3 extends over 13 amino acids. V lost 6 bases and J 3 bases, leaving 8 bases between the germline ends. Germline V gene sequence: CDR1 SNHLY, CDR2 FYNNEI. The CDR3 spells CASSKIHTGELFF. The CDR3 DNA follows: TGTGCCAGCAGCAAGATTCACACCGGGGAGCTGTTTTTT.

This clonotype came up many times. V and J are TRBV5-1 and TRBJ2-1; 8 bases align to TRBD1. CDR1 and CDR2 from the germline V gene are SGHRS and YFSETQ. The CDR3 spans 14 residues. Trimming at V came to 0 bases and at J to 4 bases, leaving 0 bases not matched to a gene. In DNA, the CDR3 is TGCGCCAGCAGCTTGGGGACAGGGTACAATGAGCAGTTCTTC. It specifies CASSLGTGYNEQFF.

This clonotype was counted many times. This chain joins TRBV12-3 or TRBV12-4 and TRBJ2-5; 7 positions match TRBD2. This CDR3 has 16 residues. V gave up 3 bases and J gave up 1 base; unmatched junction bases: 8. The CDR3 spells CASSLRRGSTQETQYF. CDR3 DNA sequence: TGTGCCAGCAGTTTGAGGCGGGGGTCGACCCAAGAGACCCAGTACTTC.

J is TRBJ2-5 and V is TRBV20-1; no definite D call. Germline CDR1 reads DFQATT; CDR2 reads SNEGSKA (reference sequence). CDR3 length: 14 residues. V gave up 1 base and J gave up 1 base, with 10 bases separating them. CDR3 residues: CSARVPRIQETQYF. The CDR3 DNA reads TGCAGTGCTAGAGTCCCCAGGATCCAAGAGACCCAGTACTTC.

In its sample, this clonotype was seen a few times. The CDR3 bases are TGCGCCAGCAGCTTGGGAGCCTCTAGCGGGGTGACGGCAGATACGCAGTATTTT. Protein: CASSLGASSGVTADTQYF. The J gene is TRBJ2-3, the V gene TRBV5-1; 9 bases are a match to TRBD2. In germline, CDR1 is SGHRS, CDR2 YFSETQ. The CDR3 is 18 amino acids. V shed 0 bases, J shed 4 bases, and the junction held 12 bases outside the gene matches.